A selection of T cell receptor beta chains follows, all from one sample in a study of blood T cell repertoires in COVID-19. Method: immunoSEQ multiplex PCR; TCRdb's copy keeps in-frame clones and lacks some. The table lists approximately 210,000 clones, 70% to 90% of them singletons. Sequenced input: peripheral blood. These receptors were collected from a man aged 25 to 40 who had recovered from COVID-19. The CDR3 runs from the conserved cysteine through the conserved F or W. D genes are given only for firm matches. Only some rows state a clone size, as once, few, many or a class for expanded clones.

TRBV27	NA	TRBJ2-3	TRBD2	TGTGCCAGCAGTTTATTAGCGGGGGTTAGCACAGATACGCAGTATTTT	CASSLLAGVSTDTQYF
TRBV2	NA	TRBJ1-4	TRBD1	TGTGCCAGCAGTGGGACAGGGAGTCACACTAATGAAAAACTGTTTTTT	CASSGTGSHTNEKLFF
TRBV6-5	NA	TRBJ2-7	TRBD2	TGTGCCAGCAGTCAACCCGGCGGGGGACAGTACTTC	CASSQPGGGQYF
TRBV3-1/TRBV3-2	NA	TRBJ1-1	TRBD1	TGTGCCAGCAGCCAAGATTTTGGGGACAGGGGTACCACTGAAGCTTTCTTT	CASSQDFGDRGTTEAFF
TRBV7-9	NA	TRBJ2-7	TRBD2	TGTGCCAGCAGGTCCGGGACTAGCAAAGCAGGGGAGCAGTACTTC	CASRSGTSKAGEQYF
TRBV4-2	NA	TRBJ2-1	NA	TGTGCCAGCAGCCAAGGGGGCAGACTCCATGAGCAGTTCTTC	CASSQGGRLHEQFF
TRBV5-5	few	TRBJ1-5	NA	TGTGCCAGCAGCCCTATCTATAGCAATCAGCCCCAGCATTTT	CASSPIYSNQPQHF
TRBV10-3	NA	TRBJ2-7	TRBD2	TGTGCCATCAGTGTAGCGGGGGGACCCTACGAGCAGTACTTC	CAISVAGGPYEQYF
TRBV4-1	NA	TRBJ2-1	NA	TGCGCCAGCAGCCAAGCAGTAAGGACTCCAAGGCGTAGCGAGCAGTTCTTC	CASSQAVRTPRRSEQFF
TRBV6-2/TRBV6-3	NA	TRBJ1-2	NA	TGTGCCAGCAGTTACTCGGCAGGGCAGGCGTATGGCTACACCTTC	CASSYSAGQAYGYTF
TRBV3-1/TRBV3-2	NA	TRBJ2-1	NA	TGTGCCAGCAGCCATCAGGGGCGGTGGGGCTCCTACAATGAGCAGTTCTTC	CASSHQGRWGSYNEQFF
TRBV5-6	NA	TRBJ2-7	TRBD2	TGTGCCAGCAGCCCGTTAGCGGGGGGCACATTCTCCTCCTACGAGCAGTACTTC	CASSPLAGGTFSSYEQYF
TRBV7-7	NA	TRBJ2-5	TRBD2	TGTGCCAGCAGCTCCGGGGCGGGGGGCTTGTGGACCCAGTACTTC	CASSSGAGGLWTQYF
TRBV9	NA	TRBJ2-3	NA	TGTGCCAGCAGTACCTGGGGCAGGGTGGACACAGATACGCAGTATTTT	CASSTWGRVDTDTQYF
TRBV19	NA	TRBJ2-1	NA	TGTGCCAGTACCCTAGGAGGGGGCCGGAGCTCCTACAATGAGCAGTTCTTC	CASTLGGGRSSYNEQFF
TRBV11-2	NA	TRBJ1-5	NA	TGTGCCAGCAGCCAGACACCCTATAGCAATCAGCCCCAGCATTTT	CASSQTPYSNQPQHF
TRBV7-2	NA	TRBJ2-2	NA	TGTGCCAGCAGCTTGTCAAACACCGGGGAGCTGTTTTTT	CASSLSNTGELFF
TRBV27	NA	TRBJ1-1	NA	TGTGCCAGCAGTTTGGGCAGACCCGCCTTGGAGGACACTGAAGCTTTCTTT	CASSLGRPALEDTEAFF
TRBV19	NA	TRBJ1-4	TRBD1	TGTGCCAGTAGTATTGGGACAGGGGGCGATGAAAAACTGTTTTTT	CASSIGTGGDEKLFF
TRBV29-1	NA	TRBJ1-1	TRBD1	TGCAGCTCTGGTGACAGGGGTAGGCACACTGAAGCTTTCTTT	CSSGDRGRHTEAFF
TRBV3-1/TRBV3-2	NA	TRBJ2-1	TRBD1	TGTGCCAGCAGCCAAGGTTCCGGGACAGGGGCCTACAATGAGCAGTTCTTC	CASSQGSGTGAYNEQFF
TRBV29-1	NA	TRBJ2-7	TRBD2	TGCAGCGTTGAAGAAGGACTAGCTCCCTACGAGCAGTACTTC	CSVEEGLAPYEQYF
TRBV29-1	NA	TRBJ1-3	TRBD1	TGCAGCGTTGCCCCGACAGGGTTTGGAAACACCATATATTTT	CSVAPTGFGNTIYF
TRBV5-1	NA	TRBJ2-7	NA	TGCGCCAGCAGCTTTTCAGTTCCCTCCGACGAGCAGTACTTC	CASSFSVPSDEQYF
TRBV11-2	few	TRBJ1-5	NA	TGTGCCAGCAGCTCGGGAGACCGGCCCCAGCATTTT	CASSSGDRPQHF
TRBV6-5	NA	TRBJ2-2	NA	TGTGCCAGCATCGACAGGTTTTACCCCGGGGAGCTGTTTTTT	CASIDRFYPGELFF
TRBV18	NA	TRBJ1-1	NA	TGTGCCTCACCAAAAGGGGAGGGAGCGGGCACTGAAGCTTTCTTT	CASPKGEGAGTEAFF
TRBV9	NA	TRBJ2-2	NA	TGTGCCAGCAGCGTGGGGGGACGTGAGGCCGGGGAGCTGTTTTTT	CASSVGGREAGELFF
TRBV10-2	NA	TRBJ1-1	NA	TGCGCCAGCAGTGTAGGGGCTGAAGCTTTCTTT	CASSVGAEAFF
TRBV6-6	NA	TRBJ2-7	TRBD1	TGTGCCAGCAGTTACTCGGGACAGGGGGCGGGCGAGCAGTACTTC	CASSYSGQGAGEQYF
TRBV7-2	NA	TRBJ2-7	TRBD1	TGTGCCAGCAGCCCGGACAGGTTTTACTCCTACGAGCAGTACTTC	CASSPDRFYSYEQYF
TRBV5-4	NA	TRBJ1-2	NA	TGTGCCAGCAGCTTGGTCCAGGGCCGGGGCTACACCTTC	CASSLVQGRGYTF
TRBV24-1	NA	TRBJ2-6	NA	TGTGCCACGGGGGGGCCTTCCTCTGGGGCCAACGTCCTGACTTTC	CATGGPSSGANVLTF
TRBV15	NA	TRBJ1-1	NA	TGTGCCACCAGCAGAGGGGCAGTGACCGCACAGGACACTGAAGCTTTCTTT	CATSRGAVTAQDTEAFF
TRBV7-9	NA	TRBJ1-2	NA	TGTGCCAGCAGGGGAGACCGGTATGGCTACACCTTC	CASRGDRYGYTF
TRBV12-3/TRBV12-4	NA	TRBJ1-2	NA	TGTGCCAGCAGTTTCCCAGGCTTCTATGGCTACACCTTC	CASSFPGFYGYTF
TRBV29-1	once	TRBJ1-1	NA	TGCAGCGTTGTATCCGGGAACCTGAACACTGAAGCTTTCTTT	CSVVSGNLNTEAFF
TRBV5-1	once	TRBJ2-1	TRBD2	TGCGCCAGCAGCTTGACGGGACTAGCGGGGGGCTCCTCCTCCTACAATGAGCAGTTCTTC	CASSLTGLAGGSSSYNEQFF
TRBV6-2/TRBV6-3	NA	TRBJ1-4	NA	TGTGCCAGCAGTTTCCCGAGGGGCGGGAATAATGAAAAACTGTTTTTT	CASSFPRGGNNEKLFF
TRBV5-6	NA	TRBJ1-2	NA	TGTGCCAGCACCCTACAGGGCGCCTATGGCTACACCTTC	CASTLQGAYGYTF
TRBV6-5	NA	TRBJ1-2	NA	TGTGCCAGCAGTTACGGGCCAGACTATGGCTACACCTTC	CASSYGPDYGYTF
TRBV6-5	NA	TRBJ1-2	TRBD1	TGTGCCAGCACCCCTGGGACAGGGGGGGGAGGCTACACCTTC	CASTPGTGGGGYTF
TRBV29-1	NA	TRBJ1-2	NA	TGCAGCGTTGTGGTGAGGGGGAGCTATGGCTACACCTTC	CSVVVRGSYGYTF
TRBV9	few	TRBJ2-7	NA	TGTGCCAGCAGCGACCGAGGGGACAAGAATTACGAGCAGTACTTC	CASSDRGDKNYEQYF
TRBV30	NA	TRBJ1-2	NA	TGTGCCTGGACTCGGGACTCAGGATACGGCTACACCTTC	CAWTRDSGYGYTF
TRBV11-3	NA	TRBJ1-3	NA	TGTGCCAGCAGCGGTGCGGGAAACACCATATATTTT	CASSGAGNTIYF
TRBV6-1	NA	TRBJ1-2	TRBD1	TGTGCCAGCAGTGAAAGTTACGGCAGGGGGTTGGCCTTC	CASSESYGRGLAF
TRBV2	NA	TRBJ1-2	NA	TGTGCCAGCAGTGAATGGAGACAGGCCTCCGGTGGCTACACCTTC	CASSEWRQASGGYTF
TRBV11-2	NA	TRBJ1-5	NA	TGTGCCAGCAGTCCCGGACAAGGCCGAAATCAGCCCCAGCATTTT	CASSPGQGRNQPQHF
TRBV24-1	NA	TRBJ1-3	NA	TGTGCCACCAGTGATTTGCTACCCGGCCGGGAAGGAGGAAACACCATATATTTT	CATSDLLPGREGGNTIYF
TRBV5-6	NA	TRBJ2-3	NA	TGTGCCAGCAGCTCCCTTCTCGCGCTTTCCAGCACAGATACGCAGTATTTT	CASSSLLALSSTDTQYF
TRBV9	NA	TRBJ1-3	NA	TGTGCCAGCAGCGTAGATGCGGCCCTCTTCTCTGGAAACACCATATATTTT	CASSVDAALFSGNTIYF
TRBV30	NA	TRBJ2-1	TRBD2	TGTGCCTGGAGTATGGGGGGGGTGAGAAATGAGCAGTTCTTC	CAWSMGGVRNEQFF
TRBV6-5	NA	TRBJ1-5	NA	TGTGCCAGCAGGAGGGTGGATCCTCAGCCCCAGCATTTT	CASRRVDPQPQHF
TRBV5-1	NA	TRBJ1-5	TRBD1	TGCGCCAGCAGCTGGGACAGCTATCAGCCCCAGCATTTT	CASSWDSYQPQHF
TRBV27	many	TRBJ1-1	TRBD1	TGTGCCAGCAGTTCAGGCGCCAGACAGGGCGCTGAAGCTTTCTTT	CASSSGARQGAEAFF
TRBV3-1/TRBV3-2	NA	TRBJ2-2	NA	TGTGCCAGCAGCCAAGGGCAGGGTATCGGGGAGCTGTTTTTT	CASSQGQGIGELFF